This T cell receptor (beta chain) originates from a study of blood T cell repertoires in COVID-19. There are 17 residues in the CDR3. The germline V gene encodes CDR1 KGHSH and CDR2 LQKENI. V lost 3 bases, J lost 5 bases, and 15 bases stayed unmatched. Measured with immunoSEQ multiplex PCR; TCRdb has only the in-frame clones, and not every one. The table has around 190,000 clones, around four fifths seen once; the top ten hold approximately 6.2%. Material: peripheral blood. The chain is built from TRBV18 and TRBJ1-2, with 7 positions matching TRBD1. This TCR came from a man between 70 and 80 years old with active or convalescent COVID-19. The CDR3: CASSPSSAGGFRYGYTF. The CDR3 DNA reads TGTGCCAGCTCACCCAGCTCGGCAGGGGGATTTCGGTATGGCTACACCTTC.